One and the same sample provided the 16 T cell receptor beta chains below, sequenced in a study of T cells after yellow fever vaccination. TCRdb analysed the 5' RACE reads with MiXCR anew, one entry per CDR3 protein. This table has some 320,000 distinct CDR3 sequences, roughly 10% appearing once. The starting material was CD4+ T cells sorted from PBMCs, obtained 45 days after the yellow fever booster vaccination. The receptors come from a man younger than 30 who received the YFV17D yellow fever vaccine.

This rearrangement joins TRBV6-6 to TRBJ1-2; no firm D call. CDR3 length: 16 amino acids. Germline V CDR1 and CDR2: MNHNY, SVGAGI (reference sequence). Trimming pared 0 bases from V and 4 bases from J, leaving 15 bases between. This CDR3 reads CASSYSIISRFYGYTF. The CDR3 nucleotides are TGTGCCAGCAGTTACTCGATCATATCCCGATTCTATGGCTACACCTTC.

This clonotype was seen a handful of times. The chain couples TRBV11-2 to TRBJ2-7; 8 nucleotides match TRBD2. The CDR3 contains 15 residues. Trimming took 1 base from V and 9 from J; bases not matched to a gene: 11. Germline CDR1 SGHAT, CDR2 FQNNGV. CDR3 DNA: TGTGCCAGCAGCTTAGGGATAGCGGGGACTGGAGGGCAGTACTTC. This codes for CASSLGIAGTGGQYF.

This clonotype has at least ten counts. The chain links TRBV5-1 to TRBJ2-3, with 7 bases identical to TRBD2. CDR3 length: 15 residues. V was clipped by 3 bases and J by 2 bases; unmatched bases: 6. From germline, CDR1 is SGHRS and CDR2 YFSETQ. The chain's CDR3 is CASSWDGGTTDTQYF. For the CDR3, the DNA is TGCGCCAGCAGCTGGGACGGGGGGACCACAGATACGCAGTATTTT.

The rearrangement uses TRBV12-3 or TRBV12-4 and TRBJ1-2; possibly TRBD1 for D (5 bases). Trimming took 3 bases from V and 8 from J, leaving 16 bases between them. The CDR3 extends over 14 amino acids. The CDR3 DNA reads TGTGCCAGCAGTTTGTCGGGGACGGGTAGCGGCTACACCTTC. Amino acid sequence: CASSLSGTGSGYTF.

This sequence joins TRBV9 and TRBJ1-1, with 7 bases lining up with TRBD1. This CDR3 has 15 residues. V lost 0 bases and J lost 5; bases outside the gene matches: 7. Germline CDR1 is SGDLS and CDR2 is YYNGEE. CDR3 amino acids: CASSVDARGETEAFF. CDR3 coding DNA: TGTGCCAGCAGCGTAGACGCCAGGGGGGAGACTGAAGCTTTCTTT.

This clonotype was detected a few times. V and J are TRBV6-6 and TRBJ1-2; D not resolved. The CDR3 extends over 14 amino acids. In germline, CDR1 is MNHNY, CDR2 SVGAGI (reference sequence). The V gene lost 6 bases and the J gene lost 0 bases, with 11 bases spanning the gap. Written as DNA, the CDR3 is TGTGCCAGCAGCCGGACGCAAGCTAACTATGGCTACACCTTC. It is translated as CASSRTQANYGYTF.

This clonotype was counted many times. The rearrangement joins TRBV5-6 to TRBJ2-5, with a possible D match to TRBD2 (6 bases). The germline V and J ends were trimmed by 7 bases and 5 bases, with 15 bases remaining between them. This CDR3 contains 13 residues. Per the germline V gene, CDR1 is SGHDT and CDR2 is YYEEEE. CDR3 sequence: CASGDGGRETQYF. The CDR3 DNA sequence: TGTGCCAGCGGAGACGGGGGAAGGGAGACCCAGTACTTC. The whole variable domain, remainder taken from reference TRBV5-6 and TRBJ2-5, is DAGVTQSPTHLIKTRGQQVTLRCSPKSGHDTVSWYQQALGQGPQFIFQYYEEEERQRGNFPDRFSGHQFPNYSSELNVNALLLGDSALYLCASGDGGRETQYFGPGTRLLVL.

In its sample, this clonotype was seen a few times. The rearrangement uses TRBV6-6 and TRBJ2-3; D is ambiguous. The CDR3 contains 14 residues. V was pared by 0 bases and J by 3 bases, with 7 bases between. The V gene's germline CDR1 is MNHNY and CDR2 SVGAGI (reference sequence). The CDR3 nucleotides are TGTGCCAGCAGTTACTCTGCCTATACAGATACGCAGTATTTT. Translation: CASSYSAYTDTQYF.

This clonotype was counted a few times. The chain couples TRBV27 to TRBJ1-2; possible D gene TRBD1, 5 bases. Germline CDR1 MNHEY, CDR2 SMNVEV (reference sequence). Trimming removed 6 bases from V and 6 bases from J, with 14 bases in between. The length of the CDR3 is 13 residues. The CDR3, as DNA: TGTGCCAGCAGCGTGTTGGGGGATCATGGCTACACCTTC. Amino acids: CASSVLGDHGYTF.

The chain uses TRBV20-1 and TRBJ2-7, with D perhaps matching TRBD1 (6 bases). This CDR3 has 12 amino acids. The ends were cut back, 3 bases at V and 8 bases at J, with 14 bases in the middle. Germline V gene data show CDR1 as DFQATT and CDR2 as SNEGSKA (reference sequence). CDR3 loop: CSARDRGLKQYF. In DNA, the CDR3 is TGCAGTGCTAGGGACAGAGGGCTGAAGCAGTACTTC.

This clonotype was seen more than once but under ten times. J is TRBJ1-4 and V is TRBV27; possibly TRBD1 for D (6 bases). This CDR3 spans 17 amino acids. With 1 base removed from V and 8 bases from J, the gap between germline ends came to 20 bases. CDR1 and CDR2 (germline): MNHEY, SMNVEV (reference sequence). CDR3 region: CASSLWVGGQTGEKLFF. The DNA of the CDR3 is TGTGCCAGCAGTTTATGGGTCGGGGGGCAAACGGGAGAAAAACTGTTTTTT. Full variable domain (remainder filled in from reference TRBV27 and TRBJ1-4): EAQVTQNPRYLITVTGKKLTVTCSQNMNHEYMSWYRQDPGLGLRQIYYSMNVEVTDKGDVPEGYKVSRKEKRNFPLILESPSPNQTSLYFCASSLWVGGQTGEKLFFGSGTQLSVL.

This chain connects TRBV19 to TRBJ1-1; D is perhaps TRBD1 (5 bases). Trimming removed 2 bases at V and 4 bases at J, with 14 bases between. The CDR3 length is 15 residues. Germline V gene sequence: CDR1 LNHDA, CDR2 SQIVND (reference sequence). In DNA form, the CDR3 reads TGTGCCAGTAGTATACCAACAGGCGTGTTCACTGAAGCTTTCTTT. Its protein is CASSIPTGVFTEAFF.

This clonotype was observed many times. The chain couples TRBV5-1 to TRBJ1-1; a weak D match, TRBD1 (6 bases). From germline, CDR1 is SGHRS and CDR2 YFSETQ. This CDR3 contains 14 residues. V gave up 0 bases and J gave up 4 bases, with 10 bases separating them. CDR3: CASSLEGGGTEAFF. The DNA for the CDR3 is TGCGCCAGCAGCTTGGAAGGGGGTGGCACTGAAGCTTTCTTT. The full variable domain, its missing parts supplied by reference TRBV5-1 and TRBJ1-1, is KAGVTQTPRYLIKTRGQQVTLSCSPISGHRSVSWYQQTPGQGLQFLFEYFSETQRNKGNFPGRFSGRQFSNSRSEMNVSTLELGDSALYLCASSLEGGGTEAFFGQGTRLTVV.

This sequence joins TRBV6-5 and TRBJ2-7, with a weak D call TRBD1 (6 bases). Deletions cut 0 bases from V and 3 bases from J, with 15 bases between. This CDR3 has 16 residues. Germline lookup yields CDR1 MNHEY and CDR2 SVGAGI. The CDR3 spells CASSYSLAGASYEQYF. The CDR3 DNA sequence: TGTGCCAGCAGTTACTCTCTTGCAGGGGCGAGCTACGAGCAGTACTTC.

CDR3 sequence reads: CASSLVAPGPSSGANVLTF. The CDR3 DNA reads as TGTGCCAGCAGCTTAGTAGCCCCAGGCCCGAGCTCTGGGGCCAACGTCCTGACTTTC. This chain connects TRBV7-2 to TRBJ2-6; D gene unclear. Germline lookup yields CDR1 SGHTA and CDR2 FQGNSA. Trimming shortened V by 1 base and J by 0 bases, and 16 bases separated the two germline ends. The CDR3 is made up of 19 amino acids.

This clonotype was seen ten or more times. This chain joins TRBV6-2 or TRBV6-3 and TRBJ2-2; the D is unclear. The CDR3 length is 11 residues. CDR1 MNHEY and CDR2 SVGEGT come from the germline V gene. Trimming pared 8 bases from V and 5 bases from J, leaving 6 bases between. CDR3: CASGRTGELFF. The CDR3 nucleotides read TGTGCCAGCGGCAGAACCGGGGAGCTGTTTTTT.